Following are 32 T cell receptor beta chains from one sample sequenced in a study of blood T cell repertoires in COVID-19. Sequencing was performed with immunoSEQ multiplex PCR; in TCRdb, only in-frame clones are kept and a portion is missing. The repertoire includes about 240,000 clones, approximately 83% of them detected once, and around 2.8% sits in the top ten. What was sequenced was peripheral blood. Every receptor here comes from a woman in her twenties or thirties who had recovered from COVID-19.

The CDR3 bases are TGTGCCAGCAGCCAAGGAGGGTCCAGCTCTGGAAACACCATATATTTT. This gives the protein CASSQGGSSSGNTIYF. This rearrangement joins TRBV4-2 to TRBJ1-3; D is unresolved. Germline-derived CDR1 and CDR2 are LGHNA and YNFKEQ. This CDR3 region has 16 residues. The V end was cut by 1 base, the J end by 0 bases, with 10 bases between.

The chain employs TRBV10-3 and TRBJ2-2, with 9 bases fitting TRBD2. V shed 1 base, J shed 4 bases, and the junction held 4 bases outside the gene matches. CDR3 length: 16 residues. Germline loops: CDR1 ENHRY, CDR2 SYGVKD. Written as DNA, the CDR3 is TGTGCCATCAGTGAGTTTAGCGGGGGCGCCACCGGGGAGCTGTTTTTT. Protein product: CAISEFSGGATGELFF.

V usage is TRBV29-1 and J usage is TRBJ2-3, with a tentative D call TRBD2 (6 bases). Looked up from germline, CDR1 is SQVTM and CDR2 is ANQGSEA. The CDR3 has 10 residues. V lost 6 bases, J lost 5 bases, and 6 bases lay in between. CDR3 sequence: CSVGGDTQYF. The DNA for the CDR3 is TGCAGCGTGGGGGGAGATACGCAGTATTTT.

The V and J genes are TRBV10-3 and TRBJ2-3, with 10 bases aligning to TRBD1. The CDR3 runs 14 residues. CDR1 and CDR2 from the germline V gene are ENHRY and SYGVKD. Losses at the gene ends were 9 bases for V and 4 bases for J; bases not matched to a gene: 7. Here the CDR3 reads CAISRDRGPDTQYF. The CDR3 bases are TGTGCCATTTCTCGGGACAGGGGACCAGATACGCAGTATTTT.

This clone was found a few times. The rearrangement joins TRBV12-5 to TRBJ2-5, with D unresolved. This CDR3 region has 11 residues. CDR1 is LGHNT, CDR2 FRNRAP, per germline. V shed 7 bases and J shed 5 bases, with 8 bases lying between them. As DNA, the CDR3 is TGTGCTAGTGCCCTGGAGGAGACCCAGTACTTC. Its protein product is CASALEETQYF.

This rearrangement joins TRBV7-9 to TRBJ2-7, with 7 bases that match TRBD1. J gave up 7 bases and V 5 bases, and 11 bases lay outside the gene matches. CDR3 length: 14 residues. CDR1 SEHNR and CDR2 FQNEAQ come from the germline V gene (reference sequence). The CDR3 sequence: CASSQFKGAGEQYF. DNA of the CDR3: TGTGCCAGCAGCCAGTTTAAGGGGGCTGGAGAGCAGTACTTC.

This clone occurred a few times. The gene calls are TRBV11-2 and TRBJ1-1; D ambiguous. Per germline, CDR1 SGHAT and CDR2 FQNNGV. V lost 1 base to trimming and J lost 7 bases, with 13 bases between them. The CDR3 loop spans 14 amino acids. CDR3 nucleotides: TGTGCCAGCAGCTTAGGACGTCAGACTATTGAAGCTTTCTTT. It translates to CASSLGRQTIEAFF.

The chain is built from TRBV2 and TRBJ1-4, with 9 bases lining up with TRBD1. In germline, CDR1 is SNHLY, CDR2 FYNNEI. V trimming: 4 bases; J trimming: 8 bases; junction bases outside the gene matches: 5. The CDR3 is made up of 14 amino acids. CDR3 DNA: TGTGCCAGCAGTGCGGGACAGGGTTGGGAAAAACTGTTTTTT. It encodes CASSAGQGWEKLFF.

The V gene is TRBV4-1, the J gene TRBJ1-3; D is ambiguous. V lost 0 bases and J lost 0, with 6 bases in between. Germline values: CDR1 MGHRA, CDR2 YSYEKL. This CDR3 has 15 amino acids. The CDR3 region has the DNA TGCGCCAGCAGCCAAGATCCTATCTCTGGAAACACCATATATTTT. This encodes CASSQDPISGNTIYF.

This clone was counted a single time. The chain joins TRBV11-3 to TRBJ2-5; 7 bases are shared with TRBD2. CDR1 SGHNT and CDR2 YENEEA come from the germline V gene. The CDR3 is made up of 13 amino acids. Germline trimming cut 6 bases from V and 4 bases from J; bases unmatched to any gene: 5. The CDR3 here is CASSYGGGETQYF. The DNA for the CDR3 is TGTGCCAGCAGTTATGGGGGGGGAGAGACCCAGTACTTC.

The chain couples TRBV7-8 to TRBJ2-3, with TRBD1 identical over 9 bases. This CDR3 is 18 amino acids long. CDR1 is SGHVS, CDR2 FQNEAQ, per germline. The junction had 11 bases not matched to a gene; V was cut back by 1 base and J by 3 bases. Here the CDR3 reads CASSLDGTGHQGTDTQYF. The CDR3, as DNA: TGTGCCAGCAGCTTAGACGGGACAGGGCATCAGGGTACAGATACGCAGTATTTT. Supplemented by reference TRBV7-8 and TRBJ2-3, the full variable domain reads GAGVSQSPRYKVAKRGQDVALRCDPISGHVSLFWYQQALGQGPEFLTYFQNEAQLDKSGLPSDRFFAERPEGSVSTLKIQRTQQEDSAVYLCASSLDGTGHQGTDTQYFGPGTRLTVL.

J is TRBJ2-3 and V is TRBV5-5; D is possibly TRBD2 (5 bases). Germline CDR1 reads SGHKS; CDR2 reads YYEKEE (reference sequence). The V gene lost 4 bases and the J gene lost 2 bases, with 17 bases spanning the gap. This CDR3 region has 16 residues. CDR3 sequence: CASSDTNQRFTDTQYF. The CDR3 nucleotides are TGTGCCAGCAGCGATACTAATCAGCGGTTCACAGATACGCAGTATTTT.

CDR3 in DNA: TGCGCCAGCAGCTTGATGCAGGGAAAGAACACCGGGGAGCTGTTTTTT. Translated, it gives CASSLMQGKNTGELFF. The V and J genes are TRBV5-1 and TRBJ2-2, with D maybe TRBD1 (5 bases). This CDR3 has 16 amino acids. The germline V gene has CDR1 SGHRS and CDR2 YFSETQ. Trimming left V 1 base short and J 1 base short, with 11 bases between.

This clone was counted a single time. The chain joins TRBV9 to TRBJ1-4; 8 bases map to TRBD1. The CDR3 spans 16 residues. Germline CDR1 and CDR2: SGDLS and YYNGEE. The J segment lost 0 bases and the V segment lost 4 bases, leaving 5 bases of the junction unmatched. In nucleotides, the CDR3 is TGTGCCAGCAGCAAAGACAGGGGCCCAACTAATGAAAAACTGTTTTTT. This gives the protein CASSKDRGPTNEKLFF.

This CDR3 is CASKAEGAHYEQYF. DNA of the CDR3: TGTGCCAGCAAAGCTGAGGGGGCCCATTACGAGCAGTACTTC. The J gene is TRBJ2-7, the V gene TRBV6-5; 7 nucleotides line up with TRBD1. This CDR3 comprises 14 residues. Germline loops: CDR1 MNHEY, CDR2 SVGAGI. The junction had 10 bases not matched to a gene; V was cut back by 7 bases and J by 4 bases.

The genes are TRBV6-5 and TRBJ2-7, with D hard to call. There are 12 residues in the CDR3. The germline V gene encodes CDR1 MNHEY and CDR2 SVGAGI. Trimming stripped 5 bases from V and 3 bases from J, with 8 bases between. CDR3 coding DNA: TGTGCCAGCAGTCTAGGAAGCTACGAGCAGTACTTC. Encoded protein: CASSLGSYEQYF.

This clone was found once. The chain couples TRBV5-6 to TRBJ2-7; weak D call: TRBD1 (6 bases). Germline CDR1 reads SGHDT; CDR2 reads YYEEEE. The CDR3 loop spans 13 amino acids. V lost 4 bases and J lost 2, with 10 bases in between. DNA of the CDR3: TGTGCCAGCAGCCCAAACAGGGCCTACGAGCAGTACTTC. It specifies CASSPNRAYEQYF.

This clone was seen only a few times. The rearrangement joins TRBV12-5 to TRBJ2-5; a possible D gene is TRBD1 (5 bases). The germline CDR1 and CDR2 sequences are LGHNT and FRNRAP. V was cut by 2 bases and J by 4 bases, with 8 bases left in between. This CDR3 is 13 amino acids long. CDR3 residues: CASGLWTSETQYF. DNA for the CDR3: TGTGCTAGTGGTTTGTGGACATCAGAGACCCAGTACTTC. Full variable domain (missing parts from reference TRBV12-5 and TRBJ2-5): DARVTQTPRHKVTEMGQEVTMRCQPILGHNTVFWYRQTMMQGLELLAYFRNRAPLDDSGMPKDRFSAEMPDATLATLKIQPSEPRDSAVYFCASGLWTSETQYFGPGTRLLVL.

The chain links TRBV27 to TRBJ2-7, with D possibly being TRBD1 (5 bases). The CDR3 runs to 14 residues. Germline lookup yields CDR1 MNHEY and CDR2 SMNVEV (reference sequence). The V gene lost 2 bases and the J gene lost 2 bases, with 10 bases spanning the gap. The CDR3 DNA reads TGTGCCAGCAGTTTAGGGGCAGCCCCCTACGAGCAGTACTTC. Translating gives CASSLGAAPYEQYF.

The chain recombines TRBV20-1 with TRBJ2-7; no firm D call. The CDR3 covers 11 residues. In germline, CDR1 is DFQATT, CDR2 SNEGSKA (reference sequence). Trimming pared 0 bases from V and 9 bases from J, leaving 9 bases between. The CDR3 spells CSARDGRGQYF. CDR3 nucleotide sequence: TGCAGTGCTAGAGATGGTAGAGGGCAGTACTTC.

The J gene is TRBJ1-5, the V gene TRBV19; D is unclear. CDR3 length equals 13 residues. Germline V gives CDR1 LNHDA, CDR2 SQIVND (reference sequence). V was pared by 4 bases and J by 5 bases, with 9 bases between. The chain's CDR3 is CASSREWDQPQHF. CDR3 bases: TGTGCCAGTAGTAGGGAGTGGGATCAGCCCCAGCATTTT.

This clone was counted a few times. CDR3 sequence reads: CASSQDRGGAYEQYF. The CDR3 coding sequence is TGTGCCAGCAGCCAAGATCGCGGGGGGGCCTACGAGCAGTACTTC. V and J are TRBV4-2 and TRBJ2-7; 9 positions match TRBD2. Unmatched junction bases numbered 2, after V lost 0 bases and J lost 2 bases. This CDR3 region has 15 residues. The germline gives CDR1 LGHNA, CDR2 YNFKEQ.

This clone was recorded once. The rearrangement joins TRBV5-1 to TRBJ2-7, with D tentatively TRBD2 (5 bases). Trimming stripped 6 bases from V and 4 bases from J, with 17 bases between. This CDR3 region has 14 residues. CDR1 is SGHRS, CDR2 YFSETQ, per germline. CDR3 sequence reads: CASTPSGVTYEQYF. The CDR3 nucleotides read TGCGCCAGCACCCCTTCCGGGGTCACTTACGAGCAGTACTTC. Full variable domain (remainder filled in from reference TRBV5-1 and TRBJ2-7): KAGVTQTPRYLIKTRGQQVTLSCSPISGHRSVSWYQQTPGQGLQFLFEYFSETQRNKGNFPGRFSGRQFSNSRSEMNVSTLELGDSALYLCASTPSGVTYEQYFGPGTRLTVT.

V gene TRBV27 combines with J gene TRBJ2-7, with 8 nucleotides matching TRBD1. CDR1 and CDR2 from the germline V gene are MNHEY and SMNVEV (reference sequence). This CDR3 region has 16 residues. V shed 4 bases and J 2 bases; nucleotides not matched to a gene: 10. In nucleotides, the CDR3 is TGTGCCAGCAGTTCTTCTTCGGGGGACAGGACCTACGAGCAGTACTTC. Protein sequence: CASSSSSGDRTYEQYF.

The chain combines TRBV4-2 with TRBJ2-7, with no clear D. Germline CDR1 and CDR2: LGHNA and YNFKEQ. The V end was cut by 4 bases, the J end by 1 base, with 14 bases between. This CDR3 region has 15 residues. The CDR3 here is CASSPRVESSYEQYF. CDR3 sequence (DNA): TGTGCCAGCAGCCCCCGTGTGGAGTCTTCCTACGAGCAGTACTTC.

This chain connects TRBV4-2 to TRBJ2-5; D perhaps matches TRBD2 (6 bases). CDR3 length equals 15 residues. The V gene lost 1 base and the J gene lost 2 bases, with 11 bases spanning the gap. CDR1 is LGHNA, CDR2 YNFKEQ, per germline. In DNA form, the CDR3 reads TGTGCCAGCAGCCAAGCAAAACTAGCACAAGAGACCCAGTACTTC. This sequence encodes CASSQAKLAQETQYF.

This clone was observed a few times. This chain connects TRBV4-1 to TRBJ1-6, with 7 bases identical to TRBD1. Germline CDR1 and CDR2: MGHRA and YSYEKL. The V and J ends lost 6 bases and 8 bases, in that order; junction bases with no gene match: 10. This CDR3 comprises 15 residues. Here the CDR3 DNA reads TGCGCCAGCAGGACTTACCGGGACAGAGATTCACCCCTCCACTTT. Translating it yields CASRTYRDRDSPLHF.

The rearrangement uses TRBV7-6 and TRBJ1-5, with D unresolved. Deletions cut 1 base from V and 2 bases from J, with 12 bases between. The CDR3 is 16 residues long. The germline V gene encodes CDR1 SGHVS and CDR2 FNYEAQ. The CDR3 DNA reads TGTGCCAGCAGCTTAGGTCCGGGGTTGGGCAATCAGCCCCAGCATTTT. It translates to CASSLGPGLGNQPQHF.

This sequence joins TRBV28 and TRBJ1-3; D call uncertain. V was cut by 5 bases and J by 5 bases, with 19 bases left in between. Germline CDR1 reads MDHEN; CDR2 reads SYDVKM. The CDR3 extends over 16 amino acids. The CDR3 here is CASSATDNSRRNTIYF. CDR3 nucleotide sequence: TGTGCCAGCAGTGCCACCGACAACTCCCGTAGAAACACCATATATTTT.

The CDR3 region is CASSYSIRGLETQYF. CDR3 bases: TGTGCCAGCAGTTACTCGATTCGGGGATTGGAGACCCAGTACTTC. This chain joins TRBV6-6 and TRBJ2-5; TRBD2 might be the D (5 bases). V was shortened by 0 bases and J by 5 bases, with 13 bases between the two germline ends. CDR3 length: 15 amino acids. CDR1 and CDR2 from the germline V gene are MNHNY and SVGAGI (reference sequence).

The chain combines TRBV27 with TRBJ2-1, with D tentatively TRBD2 (6 bases). The germline V gene encodes CDR1 MNHEY and CDR2 SMNVEV (reference sequence). Trimming took off 3 bases at V and 5 bases at J, with 11 bases between the two ends. The CDR3 is made up of 14 amino acids. The CDR3 DNA sequence: TGTGCCAGCAGTTTCGCGGGGCCCCACAATGAGCAGTTCTTC. Amino acids: CASSFAGPHNEQFF.

The V and J genes are TRBV19 and TRBJ1-5; D may be TRBD1 (6 bases). Deletions cut 4 bases from V and 6 bases from J, with 16 bases between. Germline V gene sequence: CDR1 LNHDA, CDR2 SQIVND (reference sequence). CDR3 length: 15 residues. In nucleotides, the CDR3 is TGTGCCAGTAGTACGGCGGGGGGGGCCATTCAGCCCCAGCATTTT. Its translation is CASSTAGGAIQPQHF. Supplemented by reference TRBV19 and TRBJ1-5, the full variable domain reads DGGITQSPKYLFRKEGQNVTLSCEQNLNHDAMYWYRQDPGQGLRLIYYSQIVNDFQKGDIAEGYSVSREKKESFPLTVTSAQKNPTAFYLCASSTAGGAIQPQHFGDGTRLSIL.